One sample yielded the 29 T cell receptor beta chains listed below, sequenced in a study of T cell repertoires in cytomegalovirus infection. TCRdb reanalysed the reads using MiXCR and keeps one entry per CDR3 protein. The table lists some 700,000 distinct CDR3 sequences, about a third of them singletons. Specimen: PBMCs. The receptor set was obtained from a human donor in good health (CMV status not recorded). Some clones in this sample may be carry-over from other donors' samples.

The rearrangement joins TRBV20-1 to TRBJ1-1; D remains ambiguous. The length of the CDR3 is 16 residues. Germline CDR1 reads DFQATT; CDR2 reads SNEGSKA (reference sequence). CDR3 nucleotides: TGCAGCGCCGAACGTATTAGATCCGACACATACACTGAAGCTTTCTTT. Translation gives CSAERIRSDTYTEAFF.

Remarks on this clonotype: A junction end diverges from the germline sequence, so it may reflect a read error. This chain connects TRBV28 to TRBJ1-5; no clear D. CDR1 and CDR2 from the germline V gene are MDHEN and SYDVKM. The CDR3 loop spans 10 amino acids. CDR3 loop: CASSGQPQHF. The CDR3 nucleotides are TGTGCCAGCAGTGGTCAGCCTCAGCATTTT.

The gene calls are TRBV18 and TRBJ2-5; TRBD1 matches at 7 bases. The junction had 6 bases not matched to a gene; V was cut back by 3 bases and J by 5 bases. There are 14 residues in the CDR3. Germline V lookup: CDR1 KGHSH, CDR2 LQKENI. CDR3 region: CASSPGQSFETQYF. The CDR3 DNA reads as TGTGCCAGCTCACCGGGACAGAGTTTTGAGACCCAGTACTTC.

The V call is TRBV28, the J call TRBJ1-6; D is uncertain. Germline V gene data show CDR1 as MDHEN and CDR2 as SYDVKM. This CDR3 is built from 13 residues. Trimming took 3 bases from V and 8 from J, leaving 8 bases between them. CDR3 sequence: CASSLGIDSPLHF. In DNA form, the CDR3 reads TGTGCCAGCAGTTTGGGGATTGATTCACCCCTCCACTTT.

The chain links TRBV5-8 to TRBJ1-4, with a possible D match to TRBD1 (5 bases). The CDR3 extends over 16 amino acids. Germline V gene lookup returns CDR1 SGHTS and CDR2 YDEGEE. The V and J ends lost 1 base and 0 bases respectively, with 10 bases between them. The CDR3 spells CASSLKSGPTNEKLFF. The CDR3 region has the DNA TGTGCCAGCAGCTTGAAATCAGGGCCAACTAATGAAAAACTGTTTTTT.

The V gene is TRBV28, the J gene TRBJ2-2; D might be TRBD2 (5 bases). The germline V gene has CDR1 MDHEN and CDR2 SYDVKM. Trimming took 3 bases from V and 4 from J, leaving 9 bases between them. The CDR3 consists of 14 residues. For the CDR3, the DNA is TGTGCCAGCAGTTTCCCCCGGGGCACCGGGGAGCTGTTTTTT. This encodes CASSFPRGTGELFF.

This rearrangement joins TRBV24-1 to TRBJ2-1; D is uncertain. Looked up from germline, CDR1 is KGHDR and CDR2 is SFDVKD. Deletions cut 2 bases from V and 0 bases from J, with 13 bases between. The CDR3 sequence is 17 residues long. CDR3 sequence reads: CATSDSPPRSSYNEQFF. The DNA of the CDR3 is TGTGCCACCAGTGATTCCCCCCCGAGGAGCTCCTACAATGAGCAGTTCTTC.

This clonotype was seen at least ten times. This chain's CDR3 is CASSTSSGSSYNEQFF. CDR3 bases: TGTGCCAGCAGCACATCAAGCGGGAGTTCCTACAATGAGCAGTTCTTC. The J gene is TRBJ2-1, the V gene TRBV7-8; TRBD2 agrees at 8 bases. The CDR3 loop spans 16 amino acids. Losses at the gene ends were 5 bases for V and 1 base for J; bases not matched to a gene: 7. The V gene's germline CDR1 is SGHVS and CDR2 FQNEAQ. The full variable domain, with the rest looked up from reference TRBV7-8 and TRBJ2-1, is GAGVSQSPRYKVAKRGQDVALRCDPISGHVSLFWYQQALGQGPEFLTYFQNEAQLDKSGLPSDRFFAERPEGSVSTLKIQRTQQEDSAVYLCASSTSSGSSYNEQFFGPGTRLTVL.

The chain has TRBV27 and TRBJ1-1; D uncertain. V lost 4 bases, J lost 10 bases, and 22 bases lay in between. There are 15 residues in the CDR3. The germline CDR1 and CDR2 sequences are MNHEY and SMNVEV (reference sequence). The CDR3 sequence: CASSSLGEPGIPAFF. The CDR3 DNA follows: TGTGCCAGCAGTTCCCTTGGGGAGCCGGGAATCCCAGCTTTCTTT.

This clonotype came up a few times. The rearrangement uses TRBV6-1 and TRBJ1-4; a possible D gene is TRBD1 (5 bases). This CDR3 has 15 amino acids. Germline CDR1 and CDR2: MNHNS and SASEGT. Between the trimmed V and J ends, which lost 7 bases and 0 bases, there was a span of 12 bases. CDR3 sequence reads: CASKSDSSTNEKLFF. CDR3 DNA: TGTGCCAGCAAATCCGACAGCTCAACTAATGAAAAACTGTTTTTT.

This clonotype was found many times. V and J are TRBV7-9 and TRBJ1-6; D remains unclear. Germline V gene lookup returns CDR1 SEHNR and CDR2 FQNEAQ (reference sequence). The V gene lost 9 bases and the J gene lost 7 bases, with 10 bases spanning the gap. The CDR3 loop spans 12 amino acids. In nucleotides, the CDR3 is TGTGCCAGTGGGATCGGGAATTCACCCCTCCACTTT. Residues: CASGIGNSPLHF.

This clonotype has a handful of counts. The V gene is TRBV27, the J gene TRBJ2-7, with D possibly TRBD2 on 6 matching bases. From germline, CDR1 is MNHEY and CDR2 SMNVEV (reference sequence). Trimming took off 5 bases at V and 0 bases at J, with 11 bases between the two ends. The CDR3 spans 14 residues. This CDR3 reads CASSTTRLSYEQYF. The CDR3 bases are TGTGCCAGCAGTACGACTAGGCTCTCCTACGAGCAGTACTTC.

The chain carries TRBV27 and TRBJ1-4, with no clear D. CDR3 length: 16 residues. CDR1 and CDR2 (germline): MNHEY, SMNVEV (reference sequence). Deletions cut 5 bases from V and 0 bases from J, with 13 bases between. The CDR3 DNA follows: TGTGCCAGCAGTCTAAAGAGGGCGGCAACTAATGAAAAACTGTTTTTT. It codes for CASSLKRAATNEKLFF.

The chain combines TRBV2 with TRBJ2-3; 7 nucleotides agree with TRBD2. The CDR3 has 16 amino acids. The germline V gene has CDR1 SNHLY and CDR2 FYNNEI. Losses at the gene ends were 4 bases for V and 2 bases for J; bases not matched to a gene: 9. In DNA, the CDR3 is TGTGCCAGCAGTGTTGAGGGAGGGCTTCCCACAGATACGCAGTATTTT. Translation gives CASSVEGGLPTDTQYF. The full variable domain, its missing parts supplied by reference TRBV2 and TRBJ2-3, is EPEVTQTPSHQVTQMGQEVILRCVPISNHLYFYWYRQILGQKVEFLVSFYNNEISEKSEIFDDQFSVERPDGSNFTLKIRSTKLEDSAMYFCASSVEGGLPTDTQYFGPGTRLTVL.

The chain links TRBV19 to TRBJ1-1, with unresolved D. CDR3 length: 14 residues. Trimming took off 5 bases at V and 2 bases at J, with 12 bases between the two ends. Germline V lookup: CDR1 LNHDA, CDR2 SQIVND (reference sequence). This chain's CDR3 is CASSATAGNTEAFF. CDR3 in DNA: TGTGCCAGTAGTGCGACCGCCGGAAACACTGAAGCTTTCTTT.

This clonotype showed up just a few times. The chain uses TRBV27 and TRBJ1-2; tentatively, D is TRBD1 (6 bases). In germline, CDR1 is MNHEY, CDR2 SMNVEV (reference sequence). The CDR3 runs to 16 residues. V lost 6 bases and J lost 4, with 21 bases in between. The CDR3 region is CASRGGAGFYFYGYTF. DNA of the CDR3: TGTGCCAGCAGAGGGGGGGCAGGGTTTTATTTCTATGGCTACACCTTC.

V usage is TRBV19 and J usage is TRBJ2-6; tentatively, D is TRBD1 (5 bases). V lost 11 bases and J lost 0, with 11 bases in between. In germline, CDR1 is LNHDA, CDR2 SQIVND (reference sequence). This CDR3 is 14 amino acids long. The CDR3 sequence: CAAQGRSGANVLTF. The CDR3 nucleotides read TGTGCCGCGCAGGGCCGCTCTGGGGCCAACGTCCTGACTTTC.

This clonotype was observed at least ten times. This chain links TRBV7-8 with TRBJ2-7; weak D call: TRBD1 (5 bases). The CDR3 loop spans 15 amino acids. Trimming stripped 1 base from V and 2 bases from J, with 12 bases between. The germline V gene encodes CDR1 SGHVS and CDR2 FQNEAQ. CDR3 in amino acids: CASSLDGALTYEQYF. CDR3 DNA sequence: TGTGCCAGCAGCTTAGATGGGGCCCTGACCTACGAGCAGTACTTC.

The rearrangement uses TRBV5-6 and TRBJ2-1; TRBD2 aligns across 9 bases. The CDR3 length is 15 residues. J lost 10 bases, V lost 0 bases, and 8 bases had no gene match. Germline V gives CDR1 SGHDT, CDR2 YYEEEE. The CDR3 bases are TGTGCCAGCAGCTTGGAGGGGACTAGCTTACTCGAGCAGTTCTTC. This encodes CASSLEGTSLLEQFF.

In this sample, this clonotype turned up a few times. This chain connects TRBV12-3 or TRBV12-4 to TRBJ2-1; 11 bases align to TRBD2. The CDR3 consists of 16 residues. With 4 bases clipped from V and 5 bases from J, the junction kept 7 bases outside the gene matches. CDR3 in amino acids: CASSSLAGVIDNEQFF. In DNA form, the CDR3 reads TGTGCCAGCAGTTCACTAGCGGGAGTCATCGACAATGAGCAGTTCTTC.

This chain uses TRBV7-8 with TRBJ2-7, with TRBD2 matching over 13 bases. Germline V gene sequence: CDR1 SGHVS, CDR2 FQNEAQ. The CDR3 runs to 17 residues. The V gene end was trimmed by 4 bases and the J gene end by 0 bases; junction bases not matched to a gene: 6. DNA for the CDR3: TGTGCCAGCAGCTCCAAGGGGACTAGCGGGACCTCCTACGAGCAGTACTTC. Translation gives CASSSKGTSGTSYEQYF. The full variable domain, its missing parts supplied by reference TRBV7-8 and TRBJ2-7, is GAGVSQSPRYKVAKRGQDVALRCDPISGHVSLFWYQQALGQGPEFLTYFQNEAQLDKSGLPSDRFFAERPEGSVSTLKIQRTQQEDSAVYLCASSSKGTSGTSYEQYFGPGTRLTVT.

This clonotype was seen a few times. The chain uses TRBV12-3 or TRBV12-4 and TRBJ2-3; 10 positions match TRBD2. This CDR3 region has 15 residues. J lost 2 bases, V lost 7 bases, and 6 bases had no gene match. As DNA, the CDR3 is TGTGCCAGCACCCCACTAGCGGGGTACACAGATACGCAGTATTTT. This encodes CASTPLAGYTDTQYF.

In the case of this clonotype: As the CDR3 is not closed by the conserved phenylalanine or tryptophan, this likely results from a read error. Because the CDR3's place on the DNA is in doubt, the DNA is left out and the CDR3 is given as listed by TCRdb. The chain couples TRBV28 to TRBJ2-5; the listed D gene, TRBD1, was not tested against the DNA. The CDR3 spans 12 residues, counting both ends. Looked up from germline, CDR1 is MDHEN and CDR2 is SYDVKM. CDR3 sequence reads: CASTLGQGKTYL.

The chain links TRBV5-1 to TRBJ2-3; 7 nucleotides align to TRBD1. The length of the CDR3 is 17 residues. CDR1 and CDR2 (germline): SGHRS, YFSETQ. V dropped 7 bases and J dropped 0; count of bases not matched to a gene: 14. The CDR3 loop reads CASRSSPTGRSTDTQYF. The CDR3 DNA reads as TGCGCCAGCCGCTCAAGCCCGACAGGGCGTAGCACAGATACGCAGTATTTT.

This clonotype was counted a few times. The genes are TRBV9 and TRBJ1-3, with TRBD1 identical over 10 bases. Germline assignment: CDR1 SGDLS and CDR2 YYNGEE. V trimming: 6 bases; J trimming: 0 bases; junction bases outside the gene matches: 12. This CDR3 is 18 amino acids long. The CDR3 loop is CASTPWGDRGDSGNTIYF. CDR3 bases: TGTGCCAGCACCCCCTGGGGGGACAGGGGCGACTCTGGAAACACCATATATTTT.

This chain links TRBV20-1 with TRBJ2-1, with 8 bases lining up with TRBD1. The CDR3 has 14 residues. Trimming took 3 bases from V and 8 from J; bases not matched to a gene: 9. Germline V gene sequence: CDR1 DFQATT, CDR2 SNEGSKA (reference sequence). The CDR3 DNA reads TGCAGTGCTAGGCAGGGGGCGCTTCAAGATGAGCAGTTCTTC. It is translated as CSARQGALQDEQFF.

This chain uses TRBV19 with TRBJ1-5, with D hard to call. CDR1 and CDR2 from the germline V gene are LNHDA and SQIVND (reference sequence). This CDR3 comprises 13 residues. V was trimmed by 5 bases and J by 5 bases, leaving 10 bases between them. The CDR3 spells CASSYRTYQPQHF. CDR3 sequence (DNA): TGTGCCAGTAGTTATAGGACGTATCAGCCCCAGCATTTT. The full variable domain, completed using reference TRBV19 and TRBJ1-5, is DGGITQSPKYLFRKEGQNVTLSCEQNLNHDAMYWYRQDPGQGLRLIYYSQIVNDFQKGDIAEGYSVSREKKESFPLTVTSAQKNPTAFYLCASSYRTYQPQHFGDGTRLSIL.

The chain has TRBV20-1 and TRBJ1-5; possibly TRBD1 for D (5 bases). CDR1 is DFQATT and CDR2 is SNEGSKA in the germline V gene (reference sequence). The CDR3 loop spans 14 amino acids. Trimming pared 4 bases from V and 4 bases from J, leaving 14 bases between. In DNA form, the CDR3 reads TGCAGTGCTACTCCGGGACTTCATAATCAGCCCCAGCATTTT. Amino acids: CSATPGLHNQPQHF.

Comments on this clonotype: With a much larger clone just one base away, this may be a read error. The chain employs TRBV20-1 and TRBJ1-5; D call uncertain. Germline assignment: CDR1 DFQATT and CDR2 SNEGSKA (reference sequence). This CDR3 has 16 amino acids. CDR3 loop: CSASHGGRGGNRPQHF. DNA of the CDR3: TGCAGTGCTAGTCATGGCGGGCGGGGAGGCAATCGGCCCCAGCATTTT.